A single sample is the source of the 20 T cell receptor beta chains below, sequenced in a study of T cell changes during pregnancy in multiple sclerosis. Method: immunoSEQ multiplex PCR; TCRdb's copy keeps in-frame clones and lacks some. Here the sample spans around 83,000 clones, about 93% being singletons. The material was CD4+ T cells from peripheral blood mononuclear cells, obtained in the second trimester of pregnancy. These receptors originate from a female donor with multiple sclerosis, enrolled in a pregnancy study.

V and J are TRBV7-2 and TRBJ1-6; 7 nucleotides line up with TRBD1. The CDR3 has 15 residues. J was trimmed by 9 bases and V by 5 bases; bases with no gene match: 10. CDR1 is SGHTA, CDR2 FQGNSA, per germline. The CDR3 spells CASSQSGGRASPLHF. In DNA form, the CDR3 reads TGTGCCAGCAGCCAATCAGGGGGTCGGGCTTCACCCCTCCACTTT.

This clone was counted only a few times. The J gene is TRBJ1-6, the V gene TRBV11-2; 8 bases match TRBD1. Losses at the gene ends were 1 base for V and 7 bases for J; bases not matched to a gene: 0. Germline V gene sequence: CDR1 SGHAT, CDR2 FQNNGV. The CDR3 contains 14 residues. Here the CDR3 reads CASSLGQGNSPLHF. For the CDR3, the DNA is TGTGCCAGCAGCTTAGGACAGGGGAATTCACCCCTCCACTTT.

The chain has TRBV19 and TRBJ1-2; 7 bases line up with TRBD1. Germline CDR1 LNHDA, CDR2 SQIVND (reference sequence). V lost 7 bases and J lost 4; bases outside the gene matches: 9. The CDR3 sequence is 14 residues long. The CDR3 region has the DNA TGTGCCAGTACCCCAGGGGGGATGCCCTATGGCTACACCTTC. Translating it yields CASTPGGMPYGYTF.

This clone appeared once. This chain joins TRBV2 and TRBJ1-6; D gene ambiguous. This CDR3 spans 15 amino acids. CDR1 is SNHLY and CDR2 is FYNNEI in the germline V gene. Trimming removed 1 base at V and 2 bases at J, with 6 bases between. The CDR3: CASSEVQPYNSPLHF. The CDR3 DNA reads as TGTGCCAGCAGTGAAGTACAACCCTATAATTCACCCCTCCACTTT.

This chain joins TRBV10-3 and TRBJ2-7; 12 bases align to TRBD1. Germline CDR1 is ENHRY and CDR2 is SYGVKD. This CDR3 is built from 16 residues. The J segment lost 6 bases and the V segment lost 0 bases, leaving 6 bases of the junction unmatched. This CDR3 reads CAISESGGQGAGEQYF. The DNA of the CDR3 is TGTGCCATCAGTGAGTCTGGGGGACAGGGGGCGGGCGAGCAGTACTTC.

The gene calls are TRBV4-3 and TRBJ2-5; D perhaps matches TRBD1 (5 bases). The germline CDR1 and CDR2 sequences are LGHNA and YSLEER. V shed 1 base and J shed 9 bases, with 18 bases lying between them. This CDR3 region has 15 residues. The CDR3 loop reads CASSQADRPSGAQYF. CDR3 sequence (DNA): TGCGCCAGCAGCCAAGCCGACAGACCTTCTGGGGCCCAGTACTTC.

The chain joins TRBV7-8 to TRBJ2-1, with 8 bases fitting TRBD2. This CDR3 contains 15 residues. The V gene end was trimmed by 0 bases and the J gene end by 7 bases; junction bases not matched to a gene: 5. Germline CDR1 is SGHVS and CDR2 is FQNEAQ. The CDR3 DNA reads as TGTGCCAGCAGCTTAGCTCGAGTAGCGGGGAATGAGCAGTTCTTC. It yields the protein CASSLARVAGNEQFF.

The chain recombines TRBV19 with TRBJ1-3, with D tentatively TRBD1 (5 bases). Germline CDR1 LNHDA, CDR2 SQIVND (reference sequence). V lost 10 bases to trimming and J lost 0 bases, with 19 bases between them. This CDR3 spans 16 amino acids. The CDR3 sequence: CATHLLRGGSGNTIYF. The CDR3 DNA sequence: TGTGCCACCCACCTTCTGCGCGGGGGCTCTGGAAACACCATATATTTT.

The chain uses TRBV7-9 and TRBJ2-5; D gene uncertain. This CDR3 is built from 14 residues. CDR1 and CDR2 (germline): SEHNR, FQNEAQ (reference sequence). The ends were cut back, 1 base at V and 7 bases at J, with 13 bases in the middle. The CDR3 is CASSLGSGLGTQYF. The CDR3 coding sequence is TGTGCCAGCAGCTTAGGGTCTGGGCTGGGGACCCAGTACTTC. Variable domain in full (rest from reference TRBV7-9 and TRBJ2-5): DTGVSQNPRHKITKRGQNVTFRCDPISEHNRLYWYRQTLGQGPEFLTYFQNEAQLEKSRLLSDRFSAERPKGSFSTLEIQRTEQGDSAMYLCASSLGSGLGTQYFGPGTRLLVL.

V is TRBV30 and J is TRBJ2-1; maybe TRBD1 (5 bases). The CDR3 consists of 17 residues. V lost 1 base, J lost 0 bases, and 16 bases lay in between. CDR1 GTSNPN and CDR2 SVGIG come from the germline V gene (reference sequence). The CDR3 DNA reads TGTGCCTGGAGTGCCCCTTTCCGACAGAGCTCCTACAATGAGCAGTTCTTC. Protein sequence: CAWSAPFRQSSYNEQFF.

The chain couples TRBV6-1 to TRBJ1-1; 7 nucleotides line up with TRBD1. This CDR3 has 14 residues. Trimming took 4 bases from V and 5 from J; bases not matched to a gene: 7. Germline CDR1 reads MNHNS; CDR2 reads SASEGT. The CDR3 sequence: CASSAGPRGTEAFF. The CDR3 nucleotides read TGTGCCAGCAGTGCGGGCCCCAGGGGGACTGAAGCTTTCTTT.

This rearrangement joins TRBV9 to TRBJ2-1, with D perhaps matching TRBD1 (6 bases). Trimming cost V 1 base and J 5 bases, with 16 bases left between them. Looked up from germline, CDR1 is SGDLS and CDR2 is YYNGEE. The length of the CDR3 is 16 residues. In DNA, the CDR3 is TGTGCCAGCAGCGTATCCCCGCAGGGGAACGACAATGAGCAGTTCTTC. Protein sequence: CASSVSPQGNDNEQFF. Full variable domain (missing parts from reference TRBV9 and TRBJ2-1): DSGVTQTPKHLITATGQRVTLRCSPRSGDLSVYWYQQSLDQGLQFLIQYYNGEERAKGNILERFSAQQFPDLHSELNLSSLELGDSALYFCASSVSPQGNDNEQFFGPGTRLTVL.

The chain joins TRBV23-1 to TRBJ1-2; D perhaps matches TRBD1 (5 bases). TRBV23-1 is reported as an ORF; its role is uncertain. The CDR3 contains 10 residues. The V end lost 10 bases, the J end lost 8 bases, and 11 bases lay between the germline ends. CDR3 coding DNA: TGCGCCATCAACCGGGGGGGCTACACCTTC. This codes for CAINRGGYTF.

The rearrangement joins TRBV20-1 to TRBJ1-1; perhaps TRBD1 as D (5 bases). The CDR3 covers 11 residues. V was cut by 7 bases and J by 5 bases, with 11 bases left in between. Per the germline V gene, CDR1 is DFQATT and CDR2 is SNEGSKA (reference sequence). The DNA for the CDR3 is TGCAGTGGGAAAGGGGAAACTGAAGCTTTCTTT. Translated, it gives CSGKGETEAFF.

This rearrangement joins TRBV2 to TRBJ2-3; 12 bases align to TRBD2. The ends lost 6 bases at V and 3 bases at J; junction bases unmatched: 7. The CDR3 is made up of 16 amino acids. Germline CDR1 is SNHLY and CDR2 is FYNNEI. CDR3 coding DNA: TGTGCCAGCAGGACTAGCGGGGGCCAGCGGACAGATACGCAGTATTTT. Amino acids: CASRTSGGQRTDTQYF.

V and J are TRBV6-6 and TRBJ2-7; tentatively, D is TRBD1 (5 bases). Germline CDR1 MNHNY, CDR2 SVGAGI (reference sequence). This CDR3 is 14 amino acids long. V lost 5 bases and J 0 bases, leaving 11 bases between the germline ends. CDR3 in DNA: TGTGCCAGCAGTAAAGACAGCTTCTCCTACGAGCAGTACTTC. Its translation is CASSKDSFSYEQYF.

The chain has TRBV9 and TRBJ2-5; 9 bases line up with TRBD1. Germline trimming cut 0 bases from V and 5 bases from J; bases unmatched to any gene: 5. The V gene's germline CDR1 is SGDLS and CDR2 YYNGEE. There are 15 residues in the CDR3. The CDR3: CASSVEQGARETQYF. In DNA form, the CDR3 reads TGTGCCAGCAGCGTAGAACAGGGGGCTCGGGAGACCCAGTACTTC.

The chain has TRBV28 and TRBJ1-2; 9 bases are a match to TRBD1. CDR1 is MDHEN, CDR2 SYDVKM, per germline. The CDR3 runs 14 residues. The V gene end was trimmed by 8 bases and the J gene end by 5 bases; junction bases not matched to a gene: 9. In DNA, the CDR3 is TGTGCCAGCGTTCCCGGGACAGGGATTTATGGCTACACCTTC. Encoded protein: CASVPGTGIYGYTF.

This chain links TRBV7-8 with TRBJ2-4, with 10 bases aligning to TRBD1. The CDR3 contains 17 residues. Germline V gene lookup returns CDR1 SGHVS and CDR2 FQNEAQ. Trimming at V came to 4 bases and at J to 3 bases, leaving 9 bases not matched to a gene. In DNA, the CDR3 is TGTGCCAGCAGCTCCGGGACAGGGGTAGCCATCAAAAACATTCAGTACTTC. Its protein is CASSSGTGVAIKNIQYF.

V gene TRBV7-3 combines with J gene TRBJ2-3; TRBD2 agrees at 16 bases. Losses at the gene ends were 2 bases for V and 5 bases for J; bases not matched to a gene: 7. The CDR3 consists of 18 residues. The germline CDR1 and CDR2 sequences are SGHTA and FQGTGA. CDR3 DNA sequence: TGTGCCAGCAGCTTACGGGGGACTAGCGGGGGGGCTGGAGATACGCAGTATTTT. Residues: CASSLRGTSGGAGDTQYF.